The clone carrying this TCR beta chain appeared a single time. This CDR3 has 15 residues. Per germline, CDR1 MNHEY and CDR2 SMNVEV (reference sequence). V lost 5 bases to trimming and J lost 4 bases; unmatched junction nucleotides: 7. This entry comes from a study of blood T cell repertoires in COVID-19. Background on the study: T cells, B-cell-depleted T cells, or PBMCs supplied cDNA or gDNA.

TCRdb keeps only in-frame clones here, not all; method: immunoSEQ multiplex PCR. The sample records 210,000 or so clones, 80% being singletons. The J gene is TRBJ1-2, the V gene TRBV27; TRBD1 aligns across 10 bases. This TCR was recovered from a human donor in a cohort sampled during active COVID-19. The material sequenced was peripheral blood. CDR3 nucleotides: TGTGCCAGCAGTCCCCGGGACAGGGGCGTCTATGGCTACACCTTC. Encoded protein: CASSPRDRGVYGYTF.